This entry is about one TCR beta chain. The source of the sample is a study of blood T cell repertoires in COVID-19. For the study at large: Some COVID-19 samples were acute and others convalescent; all came from the United States, Italy and Spain. In each case, the material was cDNA or gDNA derived from T cells, B-cell-depleted T cells, or PBMCs.

The CDR3 consists of 15 residues. The germline CDR1 and CDR2 sequences are SGHNT and YYREEE (reference sequence). After removal of 4 bases from V and 3 bases from J, the junction contained 6 bases not matched to a gene. Per the original methods: Amplified reference gene primers provided the basis for estimating nucleated cell counts. Profiling relied on immunoSEQ multiplex PCR, and the TCRdb table lists in-frame clones only, not all of them. V and J calls and clone size are copied from that table; D and trimming were computed from the DNA. The top ten hold about 1.8% of the sample, which has approximately 98,000 clones, less than 75% seen once.

The chain carries TRBV5-4 and TRBJ2-1; TRBD1 matches 8 bases. This TCR was sampled from a woman between 40 and 55 years old with acute or convalescent COVID-19. Input material: peripheral blood. CDR3 sequence (DNA): TGTGCCAGCAGCCTACGGACAGGGATCTACAATGAGCAGTTCTTC. Amino acid sequence: CASSLRTGIYNEQFF.